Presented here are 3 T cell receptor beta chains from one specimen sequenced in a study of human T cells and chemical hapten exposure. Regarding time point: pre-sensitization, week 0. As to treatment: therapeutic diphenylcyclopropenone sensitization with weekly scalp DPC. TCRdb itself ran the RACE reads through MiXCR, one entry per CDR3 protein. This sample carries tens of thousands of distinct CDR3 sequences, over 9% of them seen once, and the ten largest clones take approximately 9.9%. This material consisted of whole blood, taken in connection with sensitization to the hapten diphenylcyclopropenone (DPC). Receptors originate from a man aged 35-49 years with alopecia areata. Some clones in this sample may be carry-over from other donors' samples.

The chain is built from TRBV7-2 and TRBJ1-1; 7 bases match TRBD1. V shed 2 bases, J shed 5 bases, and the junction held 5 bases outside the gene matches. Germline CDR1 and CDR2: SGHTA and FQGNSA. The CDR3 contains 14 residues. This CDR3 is CASSLSTGVTEAFF. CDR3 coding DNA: TGTGCCAGCAGCTTATCTACAGGGGTAACTGAAGCTTTCTTT.

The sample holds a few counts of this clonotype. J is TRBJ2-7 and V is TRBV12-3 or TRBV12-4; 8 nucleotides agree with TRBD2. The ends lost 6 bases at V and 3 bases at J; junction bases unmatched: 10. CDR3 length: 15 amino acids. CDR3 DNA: TGTGCCAGCAGCCCGGGGGGCCTAGCGGGCTACGAGCAGTACTTC. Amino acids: CASSPGGLAGYEQYF.

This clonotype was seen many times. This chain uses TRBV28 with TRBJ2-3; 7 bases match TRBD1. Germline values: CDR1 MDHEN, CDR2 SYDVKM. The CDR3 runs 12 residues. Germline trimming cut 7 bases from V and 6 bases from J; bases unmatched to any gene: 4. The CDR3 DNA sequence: TGTGCCAGCACTTCGACAGGGGATACGCAGTATTTT. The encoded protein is CASTSTGDTQYF.